These T cell receptor beta chains were read from a single sample in a study of T cell responses to AZD1222 COVID-19 vaccine. Only in-frame clones appear in the TCRdb table, and some are missing; sequencing was by immunoSEQ multiplex PCR. The table lists around 130,000 clones, 93% of them singletons. This material consisted of peripheral blood, taken on day 0 of AZD1222 vaccination. These receptors all come from an adult in good health. Both conserved end residues are part of each CDR3. The order of the fields is J gene, V gene, D gene, clone size, CDR3 protein, CDR3 DNA. A D gene is named only where the DNA matches it firmly. Rows give clone size only sometimes, using once, few, many, or a class for an expanded clone.

>TRBJ1-2|TRBV21-1|.|.
CASSPNLSSNYGYTF
TGTGCCAGCAGTCCGAACCTCTCTTCTAACTATGGCTACACCTTC
>TRBJ1-5|TRBV28|.|.
CASTQGGGVNQPQHF
TGTGCCAGCACCCAAGGGGGAGGGGTCAATCAGCCCCAGCATTTT
>TRBJ1-5|TRBV19|.|.
CASSRDVDDLGQHF
TGTGCCAGTAGTAGGGACGTTGACGATCTGGGCCAGCATTTT
>TRBJ1-1|TRBV7-9|.|.
CASSAFNLNTEAFF
TGTGCCAGCAGTGCATTCAACCTCAACACTGAAGCTTTCTTT
>TRBJ1-3|TRBV7-9|.|.
CASTEGGSGNTIYF
TGTGCCAGCACGGAGGGGGGCTCTGGAAACACCATATATTTT
>TRBJ2-3|TRBV18|.|.
CASSGGTDTQYF
TGTGCCAGCTCAGGGGGAACAGATACGCAGTATTTT
>TRBJ2-1|TRBV27|.|.
CASSFPRAVGYNEQFF
TGTGCCAGCAGTTTCCCTCGGGCGGTTGGGTACAATGAGCAGTTCTTC
>TRBJ1-1|TRBV6-2/TRBV6-3|.|.
CASSRVRMNTEAFF
TGTGCCAGCAGTCGAGTAAGAATGAACACTGAAGCTTTCTTT
>TRBJ1-2|TRBV5-8|.|.
CASSLGGTWGYTF
TGTGCCAGCAGCTTGGGAGGGACGTGGGGCTACACCTTC
>TRBJ2-2|TRBV19|TRBD1|.
CASSTSGTGGLYTGELFF
TGTGCCAGTAGTACCTCCGGGACAGGGGGTTTGTACACCGGGGAGCTGTTTTTT
>TRBJ1-4|TRBV28|TRBD1|.
CASRDRSRDEKLFF
TGTGCCAGTAGGGACAGATCCAGGGATGAAAAACTGTTTTTT
>TRBJ2-7|TRBV4-1|TRBD2|.
CASSQGPPSGTYEQYF
TGCGCCAGCAGCCAAGGTCCTCCTAGCGGGACCTACGAGCAGTACTTC
>TRBJ2-5|TRBV6-5|.|.
CASSPGFQETQYF
TGTGCCAGCAGCCCCGGGTTCCAAGAGACCCAGTACTTC
>TRBJ1-1|TRBV27|.|.
CASSLEGRGTAFF
TGTGCCAGCAGTTTAGAGGGCAGAGGAACGGCTTTCTTT
>TRBJ1-5|TRBV19|.|.
CASNVAGVGSNQPQHF
TGTGCCAGTAACGTGGCAGGGGTGGGAAGCAATCAGCCCCAGCATTTT
>TRBJ2-5|TRBV7-3|.|.
CASSPGPRETQYF
TGTGCCAGCAGCCCCGGGCCTCGGGAGACCCAGTACTTC
>TRBJ1-5|TRBV6-6|.|.
CASSYARRGNQPQHF
TGTGCCAGCAGTTACGCAAGGAGAGGCAATCAGCCCCAGCATTTT
>TRBJ2-3|TRBV5-8|TRBD2|.
CASSLAGGAPDTQYF
TGTGCCAGCAGCTTGGCCGGGGGGGCGCCCGATACGCAGTATTTT
>TRBJ1-1|TRBV12-3/TRBV12-4|.|.
CASSSRTNTEAFF
TGTGCCAGCAGTTCCCGAACGAACACTGAAGCTTTCTTT
>TRBJ2-7|TRBV30|.|.
CAWSVMGGSYEQYF
TGTGCCTGGAGTGTAATGGGGGGATCCTACGAGCAGTACTTC
>TRBJ1-1|TRBV3-1/TRBV3-2|.|.
CASSQVSLNTEAFF
TGTGCCAGCAGCCAAGTTTCCTTAAACACTGAAGCTTTCTTT
>TRBJ2-3|TRBV16|TRBD2|.
CASSRAGGLSDTQYF
TGTGCCAGCAGCCGAGCGGGAGGGCTCTCAGATACGCAGTATTTT
>TRBJ1-6|TRBV5-6|TRBD1|.
CASSTGGAGSPLHF
TGTGCCAGCAGCACAGGGGGCGCAGGGTCACCCCTCCACTTT
>TRBJ2-3|TRBV29-1|.|few
CSGGAGSTDTQYF
TGCAGCGGGGGAGCCGGGAGCACAGATACGCAGTATTTT
>TRBJ2-2|TRBV5-1|TRBD2|.
CASSQGLAGPAKDTGELFF
TGCGCCAGCAGCCAAGGACTAGCGGGACCCGCCAAAGACACCGGGGAGCTGTTTTTT
>TRBJ2-5|TRBV5-6|TRBD1|.
CASSPQGVETQYF
TGTGCCAGCAGCCCACAGGGGGTAGAGACCCAGTACTTC
>TRBJ2-4|TRBV9|TRBD2|.
CASSTGTSGPKNIQYF
TGTGCCAGCAGCACCGGGACTAGCGGGCCGAAAAACATTCAGTACTTC
>TRBJ1-2|TRBV6-5|.|.
CASSYSISPLGYTF
TGTGCCAGCAGTTACTCGATTTCCCCACTCGGCTACACCTTC
>TRBJ1-3|TRBV6-5|.|.
CASSSKHISSGNTIYF
TGTGCCAGCAGTTCTAAGCATATCAGCTCTGGAAACACCATATATTTT
>TRBJ1-5|TRBV28|.|.
CASKGGTRPQHF
TGTGCCAGCAAAGGGGGTACACGGCCCCAGCATTTT
>TRBJ2-7|TRBV6-5|TRBD2|.
CASAVREGPREQYF
TGTGCCAGCGCCGTGCGGGAGGGCCCCCGCGAGCAGTACTTC
>TRBJ1-5|TRBV11-2|.|.
CASSLERGQPQHF
TGTGCCAGCAGCTTAGAGCGGGGACAGCCCCAGCATTTT
>TRBJ2-2|TRBV7-2|.|once
CASSPDRGAAGELFF
TGTGCCAGCAGCCCGGACAGAGGAGCCGCCGGGGAGCTGTTTTTT
>TRBJ1-2|TRBV19|.|.
CASRPPGIKFYGYTF
TGTGCCAGTAGGCCCCCTGGTATTAAGTTCTATGGCTACACCTTC
>TRBJ2-3|TRBV5-1|TRBD2|.
CASSSAGTRNTDTQYF
TGCGCCAGCAGCTCCGCCGGGACTAGAAACACAGATACGCAGTATTTT
>TRBJ1-6|TRBV7-3|.|.
CASSLTAGNSPLHF
TGTGCCAGCAGCTTGACCGCGGGGAATTCACCCCTCCACTTT
>TRBJ2-7|TRBV4-2|.|few
CASSQGTVSYEQYF
TGTGCCAGCAGCCAAGGGACAGTTTCCTACGAGCAGTACTTC
>TRBJ2-2|TRBV18|.|.
CASSPFRPPKTGELFF
TGTGCCAGCTCACCATTCCGGCCACCGAAGACCGGGGAGCTGTTTTTT
>TRBJ2-1|TRBV6-6|TRBD2|.
CASSGREGHYEQFF
TGTGCCAGCAGCGGGCGGGAGGGCCACTATGAGCAGTTCTTC
>TRBJ1-3|TRBV9|.|.
CASSETGASGNTIYF
TGTGCCAGCAGCGAAACAGGCGCCTCTGGAAACACCATATATTTT
>TRBJ2-3|TRBV2|.|.
CASSEITDTQYF
TGTGCCAGCAGTGAAATCACAGATACGCAGTATTTT
>TRBJ1-2|TRBV29-1|.|.
CSVQSDQFYGYTF
TGCAGCGTGCAGTCAGATCAATTTTATGGCTACACCTTC
>TRBJ2-3|TRBV29-1|.|.
CSVLTSGADTQYF
TGCAGCGTGCTAACTAGTGGCGCAGATACGCAGTATTTT
>TRBJ1-1|TRBV6-5|.|.
CASSITHRTEAFF
TGTGCCAGCAGCATTACGCACCGCACTGAAGCTTTCTTT
>TRBJ1-1|TRBV29-1|.|.
CSVSAGATEAFF
TGCAGCGTAAGCGCAGGGGCCACTGAAGCTTTCTTT
>TRBJ1-5|TRBV2|.|.
CASGGPDIQPQHF
TGTGCCAGCGGGGGACCCGATATTCAGCCCCAGCATTTT
>TRBJ1-2|TRBV2|.|.
CASGSFFPNYGYTF
TGTGCCAGCGGGAGTTTTTTCCCTAACTATGGCTACACCTTC
>TRBJ2-3|TRBV19|TRBD2|.
CASSSSGRGDTQYF
TGTGCCAGTAGTTCTAGCGGGCGAGGAGATACGCAGTATTTT
>TRBJ2-7|TRBV19|TRBD2|.
CASRGLVGYEQYF
TGTGCCAGTAGGGGACTAGTCGGCTACGAGCAGTACTTC
>TRBJ1-1|TRBV6-5|.|.
CASRTPGFGGAFF
TGTGCCAGCAGAACGCCAGGGTTTGGTGGCGCTTTCTTT
>TRBJ2-7|TRBV29-1|.|.
CSVGTAYEQYF
TGCAGCGTTGGGACTGCCTACGAGCAGTACTTC
>TRBJ2-1|TRBV11-3|TRBD2|.
CASSRTSGAYNEQFF
TGTGCCAGCAGCAGGACTAGCGGGGCTTACAATGAGCAGTTCTTC
>TRBJ1-2|TRBV19|TRBD1|.
CASSTHRTGEPHLYGYTF
TGTGCCAGTAGTACCCACCGGACAGGGGAGCCGCACCTGTATGGCTACACCTTC